One and the same sample provided the 26 T cell receptor beta chains below, sequenced in a study of T cells in women clearing cervical HPV infection. Here immunoSEQ multiplex PCR was the method, and the copy in TCRdb shows in-frame clones only, minus some. The record lists 25,000 or so clones, of which the ten most abundant hold under 10%. The specimen sequenced was blood buffy coat. These TCRs come from a woman between 18 and 70 years old with a cervical HPV16 infection that either progressed to CIN3+ or cleared (not recorded which).

About this clone itself: The CDR3 end falls 3 residues outside the read, so it is completed with the germline J gene. The chain carries TRBV6-2 or TRBV6-3 and TRBJ2-1, with D possibly TRBD2 on 5 matching bases. Trimming left V 0 bases short and J 4 bases short, with 13 bases between. The CDR3 extends over 16 amino acids. CDR1 is MNHEY, CDR2 SVGEGT, per germline. CDR3 bases read: TGTGCCAGCAGTTACTCGAAGCGGAGCGATTACAATGAG. Translation gives CASSYSKRSDYNE. The entire CDR3 reads CASSYSKRSDYNEQFF.

With respect to this clone: The junction shows a germline mismatch at one end, possibly a read error. The read halts 3 residues ahead of the CDR3 end, with the missing end drawn from the germline J gene. The chain uses TRBV4-2 and TRBJ2-3; 8 bases are a match to TRBD2. From germline, CDR1 is LGHNA and CDR2 YNFKEQ. The CDR3 spans 16 residues. CDR3 residues: CASSPSPGLGADTQYF. The sequenced part of the CDR3 DNA is TGCGCCAGCAGCCCATCTCCGGGACTAGGAGCAGATACG.

Points on this clone: The read terminates 3 residues before the CDR3 end, so the remaining end is supplied by the germline J gene. This rearrangement joins TRBV4-1 to TRBJ1-5, with D possibly matching TRBD1 (6 bases). The germline V and J ends were trimmed by 5 bases and 0 bases, with 11 bases remaining between them. Germline CDR1 is MGHRA and CDR2 is YSYEKL. The CDR3 totals 15 residues. Partial CDR3 DNA: TGCGCCAGCAGCTGGACAGTTAATAGCAATCAGCCC. Its translation is CASSWTVNSNQP. The entire CDR3 sequence reads CASSWTVNSNQPQHF.

A word on this clone: The read finishes 3 residues shy of the CDR3 end, and the germline J gene is used to complete it. The chain is built from TRBV2 and TRBJ1-5, with TRBD1 matching 9 bases. Per germline, CDR1 SNHLY and CDR2 FYNNEI. The V segment lost 5 bases and the J segment 1 base; nucleotides outside the gene matches: 6. This CDR3 has 16 amino acids. The CDR3 spells CASSQQGARSNQPQHF. The sequenced part of the CDR3 DNA is TGTGCCAGCAGTCAACAGGGGGCGCGGAGCAATCAGCCC. The entire variable domain, with the rest obtained from reference TRBV2 and TRBJ1-5, is as follows: EPEVTQTPSHQVTQMGQEVILRCVPISNHLYFYWYRQILGQKVEFLVSFYNNEISEKSEIFDDQFSVERPDGSNFTLKIRSTKLEDSAMYFCASSQQGARSNQPQHFGDGTRLSIL.

Of note for this clone: Read coverage stops 3 residues before the CDR3 terminus; the germline J gene supplies the remainder. V is TRBV20-1 and J is TRBJ2-7; D not certain. Trimming pared 2 bases from V and 3 bases from J, leaving 8 bases between. Germline V gene data show CDR1 as DFQATT and CDR2 as SNEGSKA (reference sequence). The CDR3 sequence is 12 residues long. Incomplete CDR3 DNA: TGCAGTGCTAGAAAGGCCAACTACGAG. Its protein is CSARKANYE. The CDR3 as a whole reads CSARKANYEQYF.

Worth noting for this clone: Compared with germline, one end of the junction differs, possibly owing to a read error. The read is 3 residues too short to cover the CDR3 end, so that end is filled in from the germline J gene. V gene TRBV7-7 combines with J gene TRBJ2-1; 8 bases match TRBD2. CDR3 length: 14 amino acids. From germline, CDR1 is SSHAT and CDR2 FNYEAQ (reference sequence). CDR3 DNA (partial): TGTGCTAGCAGTCCGGGGGGGAGGGTCCATGAG. Amino acid sequence: CASSPGGRVHE. The CDR3, in full, reads CASSPGGRVHEQFF.

As regards this clone: The read finishes 3 residues shy of the CDR3 end, and the germline J gene is used to complete it. The rearrangement joins TRBV18 to TRBJ2-7; perhaps TRBD2 as D (6 bases). The CDR3 has 13 residues. Trimming took 8 bases from V and 1 from J, leaving 12 bases between them. The germline V gene encodes CDR1 KGHSH and CDR2 LQKENI. CDR3 sequence: CASTTGDSYEQYF. CDR3 DNA, as far as it was read: TGTGCCAGCACGACGGGGGATTCCTACGAG.

Note on this clone: The CDR3 goes on 3 residues after the read ends, and that part is filled in from the germline J gene. The V and J genes are TRBV19 and TRBJ1-1; TRBD1 matches at 10 bases. Germline V lookup: CDR1 LNHDA, CDR2 SQIVND (reference sequence). The CDR3 has 14 amino acids. Losses at the gene ends were 4 bases for V and 5 bases for J; bases not matched to a gene: 4. The CDR3 bases that were read are TGTGCCAGTAGTAGGACAGGGGGAAAGACTGAA. Translating gives CASSRTGGKTE. The whole CDR3 protein is CASSRTGGKTEAFF.

As regards this clone: The missing CDR3 end, 3 residues past where the read stops, is filled in from the germline J gene. This rearrangement joins TRBV12-3 or TRBV12-4 to TRBJ1-5; no definite D call. CDR3 length equals 13 residues. V lost 6 bases and J lost 6, with 12 bases in between. The CDR3 loop reads CASSLTAGQPQHF. The part of the CDR3 DNA that was read is TGTGCCAGCAGCCTCACCGCGGGTCAGCCC.

Comment on this clone: Read sequence stops 3 residues before the CDR3 end, and the germline J gene provides the missing end. V usage is TRBV20-1 and J usage is TRBJ2-3; D is perhaps TRBD1 (6 bases). Germline CDR1 and CDR2: DFQATT and SNEGSKA (reference sequence). The CDR3 extends over 14 amino acids. The CDR3: CSAVSPVGAKTQYF. The CDR3 bases that were read are TGCAGTGCAGTCAGCCCCGTGGGGGCAAAGACG.

Notes on this clone: Sequencing ends 3 residues short of the CDR3 end; the germline J gene provides the rest. The chain is built from TRBV3-1 (or the pseudogene TRBV3-2) and TRBJ1-1, with 9 bases matching TRBD1. Trimming took 1 base from V and 0 from J; bases not matched to a gene: 6. The CDR3 is made up of 17 amino acids. CDR1 is LGHDT and CDR2 is YNNKEL in the germline V gene (reference sequence). CDR3 region: CASSQGGQGHMNTEAFF. The CDR3 bases that were read are TGTGCCAGCAGCCAAGGGGGACAGGGACACATGAACACTGAA.

In the case of this clone: The CDR3 end is not reached by the read, which stops 3 residues before it; the germline J gene fills it in. The chain carries TRBV19 and TRBJ2-1; no firm D call. V lost 1 base to trimming and J lost 6 bases, with 7 bases between them. CDR1 is LNHDA, CDR2 SQIVND, per germline (reference sequence). This CDR3 comprises 13 residues. The CDR3 bases that were read are TGTGCCAGTAGTATAGGGGCTTTCAATGAG. It is translated as CASSIGAFNE. The whole CDR3 is CASSIGAFNEQFF.

The part of the CDR3 DNA that was read is TGTGCCAGCAGTTGGACTAGCGGGGGAAACTACGAG. This translates into CASSWTSGGNYE. The CDR3 in full is CASSWTSGGNYEQYF. J is TRBJ2-7 and V is TRBV5-5; TRBD2 matches 13 bases. Read coverage stops 3 residues before the CDR3 terminus; the germline J gene supplies the remainder. V was clipped by 5 bases and J by 3 bases; unmatched bases: 5. The germline V gene encodes CDR1 SGHKS and CDR2 YYEKEE (reference sequence). The CDR3 extends over 15 amino acids. Full variable domain (missing parts from reference TRBV5-5 and TRBJ2-7): DAGVTQSPTHLIKTRGQQVTLRCSPISGHKSVSWYQQVLGQGPQFIFQYYEKEERGRGNFPDRFSARQFPNYSSELNVNALLLGDSALYLCASSWTSGGNYEQYFGPGTRLTVT.

Comment on this clone: Read data end 3 residues before the CDR3 end; the end is taken from the germline J gene. The chain recombines TRBV30 with TRBJ1-1, with 7 bases matching TRBD1. The germline gives CDR1 GTSNPN, CDR2 SVGIG (reference sequence). The CDR3 has 12 amino acids. The CDR3 bases that were read are TGTGCCTGGAGTTTCGACAGGGCGAAA. The encoded protein is CAWSFDRAK. The full CDR3 protein is CAWSFDRAKAFF.

This CDR3 reads CASSLAGRSGYTF. Partial CDR3 DNA: TGCGCCAGCAGCTTAGCAGGGCGAAGCGGC. The chain uses TRBV5-1 and TRBJ1-2; possible D gene TRBD1, 5 bases. The read gets to within 3 residues of the CDR3 end, and the germline J gene fills in the rest. Germline-derived CDR1 and CDR2 are SGHRS and YFSETQ. This CDR3 is built from 13 residues.

Remarks on this clone: From the germline J gene comes the end of the CDR3, since the read stops 3 residues before it. The chain is built from TRBV7-6 and TRBJ1-2; D perhaps matches TRBD1 (6 bases). Germline V gene data show CDR1 as SGHVS and CDR2 as FNYEAQ. The V and J ends lost 3 bases and 4 bases respectively, with 9 bases between them. The CDR3 runs 13 residues. CDR3 DNA, as far as it was read: TGTGCCAGCAGCTTGGACAGTTTCTATGGC. It yields the protein CASSLDSFYG. The complete CDR3 reads CASSLDSFYGYTF.

Concerning this clone itself: The CDR3 end is not reached by the read, which stops 3 residues before it; the germline J gene fills it in. V usage is TRBV18 and J usage is TRBJ1-2; D gene ambiguous. Germline V gene lookup returns CDR1 KGHSH and CDR2 LQKENI. The CDR3 has 13 amino acids. The CDR3 bases that were read are TGTGCCAGCCTGTCTAGCGGGTTGGACGAC. This sequence encodes CASLSSGLDD. The complete CDR3 protein is CASLSSGLDDYTF.

Remarks on this clone: From the germline J gene comes the end of the CDR3, since the read stops 3 residues before it. This rearrangement joins TRBV20-1 to TRBJ2-5; the match to TRBD2 covers 12 bases. J gave up 2 bases and V 5 bases, and 6 bases lay outside the gene matches. The germline V gene encodes CDR1 DFQATT and CDR2 SNEGSKA (reference sequence). The CDR3 is made up of 15 amino acids. CDR3 DNA, as far as it was read: TGCAGTGCTGTACTAGCGGGGGGCTTTCAAGAGACC. The encoded protein is CSAVLAGGFQET. The whole CDR3 is CSAVLAGGFQETQYF.

Turning to this clone: Read data end 3 residues before the CDR3 end; the end is taken from the germline J gene. V is TRBV19 and J is TRBJ1-6; the match to TRBD1 covers 7 bases. The CDR3 is made up of 15 amino acids. Germline V CDR1 and CDR2: LNHDA, SQIVND (reference sequence). V lost 3 bases and J lost 4; bases outside the gene matches: 3. CDR3 residues: CASSILGQYNSPLHF. The covered CDR3 bases are TGTGCCAGTAGTATTTTGGGACAGTATAATTCACCC.

Points on this clone: The read falls 3 residues short of the CDR3 end, and the missing part is taken from the germline J gene. V is TRBV5-6 and J is TRBJ2-1, with D hard to call. Germline V lookup: CDR1 SGHDT, CDR2 YYEEEE. The CDR3 covers 15 residues. The V end was cut by 0 bases, the J end by 5 bases, with 12 bases between. The CDR3 is CASSLGHPSDNEQFF. The covered CDR3 bases are TGTGCCAGCAGCTTGGGACACCCCTCTGACAATGAG. Filled out from reference TRBV5-6 and TRBJ2-1, the complete variable domain reads DAGVTQSPTHLIKTRGQQVTLRCSPKSGHDTVSWYQQALGQGPQFIFQYYEEEERQRGNFPDRFSGHQFPNYSSELNVNALLLGDSALYLCASSLGHPSDNEQFFGPGTRLTVL.

CDR3 region: CSARDRANTGELFF. The sequenced CDR3 bases are TGCAGTGCTAGGGACAGGGCGAACACCGGGGAG. The chain uses TRBV20-1 and TRBJ2-2; 8 bases agree with TRBD1. The missing CDR3 end, 3 residues past where the read stops, is filled in from the germline J gene. V was pared by 3 bases and J by 0 bases, with 0 bases of the junction left unmatched. The germline gives CDR1 DFQATT, CDR2 SNEGSKA (reference sequence). The CDR3 consists of 14 residues.

CDR3 DNA (partial): TGCAGTGCTAGAGATATGACAGATCCCGGC. This translates into CSARDMTDPG. In full, the CDR3 is CSARDMTDPGYTF. V and J are TRBV20-1 and TRBJ1-2; tentative D call: TRBD1 (5 bases). The sequenced fragment ends 3 residues before the CDR3 boundary, so the rest is inferred from the germline J gene. This CDR3 has 13 amino acids. Germline V gene data show CDR1 as DFQATT and CDR2 as SNEGSKA (reference sequence).

A note on this clone: The junction differs from germline at one of its ends, possibly a read error. The DNA ends 3 residues before the CDR3 does, and the rest of the CDR3 is filled in from the germline J gene. V and J are TRBV20-1 and TRBJ1-4; weak D call: TRBD1 (5 bases). The CDR3 runs to 15 residues. Per the germline V gene, CDR1 is DFQATT and CDR2 is SNEGSKA (reference sequence). The CDR3 reads CSARMARTSKEKLFF. CDR3 DNA, as far as it was read: TGCAGTGCTAGAATGGCCAGGACATCTAAGGAAAAA.

CDR3 residues: CATTTDPGGTDTQYF. CDR3 DNA, as far as it was read: TGTGCCACCACGACAGACCCTGGTGGCACAGATACG. V is TRBV2 and J is TRBJ2-3, with D possibly matching TRBD1 (5 bases). The read ends 3 residues before the CDR3 terminus; that terminus is restored from the germline J gene. Germline V gene lookup returns CDR1 SNHLY and CDR2 FYNNEI. The V gene lost 10 bases and the J gene lost 1 base, with 18 bases spanning the gap. This CDR3 is 15 amino acids long.

Incomplete CDR3 DNA: TGTGCCAGCAGCCCCTCTGAGAAGCGGATACTCAATGAG. Amino acids: CASSPSEKRILNE. In full, the CDR3 is CASSPSEKRILNEQFF. The chain joins TRBV4-2 to TRBJ2-1; possibly TRBD2 for D (5 bases). The sequence runs out 3 residues before the end of the CDR3; the remainder is reconstructed from the germline J gene. This CDR3 region has 16 residues. The V end was cut by 4 bases, the J end by 6 bases, with 19 bases between. Germline CDR1 and CDR2: LGHNA and YNFKEQ.

Turning to this clone: The read ends 3 residues shy of where the CDR3 ends; the end is completed using the germline J gene. J is TRBJ1-1 and V is TRBV2; 8 bases fit TRBD1. This CDR3 contains 13 residues. Germline CDR1 SNHLY, CDR2 FYNNEI. The CDR3 sequence: CASQPRTGRGAFF. The sequenced CDR3 bases are TGTGCCAGCCAACCGAGGACAGGGCGCGGA.